This T cell receptor (beta chain) was recovered during a study of blood T cell repertoires in COVID-19. Study summary: COVID-19 samples collected from the United States, Italy and Spain covered acute and convalescent phases. PBMCs, B-cell-depleted T cells, or T cells were the source of the cDNA or gDNA that made up the material.

The germline gives CDR1 SQVTM, CDR2 ANQGSEA. This CDR3 is built from 14 residues. The V segment lost 5 bases and the J segment 3 bases; nucleotides outside the gene matches: 8. Authors' data handling: From reference gene primer amplification, estimates of nucleated cell counts were derived. TCRdb's table, derived via immunoSEQ multiplex PCR, lists solely in-frame clones and lacks some. V and J calls and clone size are as listed in that table; D and trimming were resolved from the DNA. The table includes around 450,000 clones, around 88% detected once. This clonotype was sampled from a woman in her twenties or thirties with acute or convalescent COVID-19. The sequencing sample was made of peripheral blood. This chain connects TRBV29-1 to TRBJ2-3, with 7 bases that match TRBD2. CDR3 region: CSVLLAHSTDTQYF. In nucleotides, the CDR3 is TGCAGCGTTCTACTAGCGCATTCTACAGATACGCAGTATTTT.